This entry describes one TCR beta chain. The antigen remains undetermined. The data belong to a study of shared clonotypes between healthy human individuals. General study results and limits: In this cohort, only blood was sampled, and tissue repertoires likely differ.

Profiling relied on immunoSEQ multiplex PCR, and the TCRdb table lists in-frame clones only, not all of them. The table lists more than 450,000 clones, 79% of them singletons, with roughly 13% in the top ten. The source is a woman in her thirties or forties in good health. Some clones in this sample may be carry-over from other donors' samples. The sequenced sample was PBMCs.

CDR3 DNA: TGTGCCAGCAGCCACCGGACAGAGAACACTGAAGCTTTCTTT. Translated, it gives CASSHRTENTEAFF. J is TRBJ1-1 and V is TRBV14; D perhaps matches TRBD1 (6 bases). V gave up 3 bases and J gave up 1 base, with 9 bases separating them. Germline V gene data show CDR1 as SGHDN and CDR2 as FVKESK. This CDR3 is built from 14 residues.